This is a list of T cell receptor beta chains from one sample in a study of cytomegalovirus exposure and HLA in healthy donors. Using immunoSEQ multiplex PCR, the repertoire was profiled, and TCRdb retains in-frame clones only, with some absent. This sample has tens of thousands of clones; about 68% occur once, and the top ten carry more than 8.5%. Sequenced material: PBMCs. These receptors all come from a man aged 35 to 55 in good health and CMV-seropositive. CDR3s include the opening cysteine and the closing phenylalanine or tryptophan. D genes are given only for firm matches. Clone size, where shown, is once, few, many, or a class for clones that have expanded.

TRBD1,TRBJ1-4,TRBV7-2,-,14,TGTGCCAGCAGCACGCGACAGGGGAGAGAAAAACTGTTTTTT,CASSTRQGREKLFF
TRBD1,TRBJ1-4,TRBV2,-,15,TGTGCCAGCAGTGAAGTCAGGGGGCCCCAAGAAAAACTGTTTTTT,CASSEVRGPQEKLFF
TRBD1,TRBJ2-7,TRBV7-2,few,12,TGTGCCAGCAGTCAAACAGGGGTGGGGCAGTACTTC,CASSQTGVGQYF
TRBD2,TRBJ2-3,TRBV7-9,-,15,TGTGCCAGCAGCTGGGGACTAGCGGGACCCGATACGCAGTATTTT,CASSWGLAGPDTQYF
-,TRBJ1-1,TRBV30,-,13,TGTGCCTGGAGTGGCTGGCAGGCCGCTGAAGCTTTCTTT,CAWSGWQAAEAFF
-,TRBJ1-3,TRBV5-1,-,16,TGCGCCAGCAGCTTAGCCGGAGGGGAGGCTGGAAACACCATATATTTT,CASSLAGGEAGNTIYF
-,TRBJ1-1,TRBV27,-,15,TGTGCCAGCAGTTTGGGGCAGGGCGGAAACACTGAAGCTTTCTTT,CASSLGQGGNTEAFF
-,TRBJ2-3,TRBV7-8,-,14,TGTGCCAGCAGCTTAGGGACTAGCACAGATACGCAGTATTTT,CASSLGTSTDTQYF
TRBD2,TRBJ2-7,TRBV5-1,-,17,TGCGCCAGCAGCCTAAATCAGGGAGCGGGGTCTTCCTACGAGCAGTACTTC,CASSLNQGAGSSYEQYF
TRBD1,TRBJ1-5,TRBV6-6,-,13,TGTGCCAGCAGGACACAGGGGGATCAGCCCCAGCATTTT,CASRTQGDQPQHF
-,TRBJ1-1,TRBV7-2,-,13,TGTGCCAGCAGCTTTTACAGGGACACTGAAGCTTTCTTT,CASSFYRDTEAFF
-,TRBJ1-6,TRBV10-3,-,13,TGTGCCATCGGGGAGACGGAAAATTCACCCCTCCACTTT,CAIGETENSPLHF
-,TRBJ1-2,TRBV28,once,13,TGTGCCAGCGGCCCGGGGAGGGCGAGCGGCTACACCTTC,CASGPGRASGYTF
-,TRBJ2-3,TRBV4-1,-,13,TGCGCCAGCAGCCAAGAAAGCGAAGATACGCAGTATTTT,CASSQESEDTQYF
-,TRBJ1-3,TRBV7-3,-,15,TGTGCCAGCAGCGCAAGCACGGGATTTGGAAACACCATATATTTT,CASSASTGFGNTIYF
-,TRBJ2-6,TRBV28,-,16,TGTGCCAGCAGCCCCGCTAGGAGAACTGGGGCCAACGTCCTGACTTTC,CASSPARRTGANVLTF
-,TRBJ2-3,TRBV7-9,-,16,TGTGCCAGCAGCCCCTATCGGGGACTGGACACAGATACGCAGTATTTT,CASSPYRGLDTDTQYF
-,TRBJ2-7,TRBV29-1,-,14,TGCAGCGTTGTATGGAGGGGTCGAGAGTACGAGCAGTACTTC,CSVVWRGREYEQYF
-,TRBJ2-5,TRBV5-1,-,16,TGCGCCAGCAGCTTGACGACAGAAACGTACCAAGAGACCCAGTACTTC,CASSLTTETYQETQYF
TRBD1,TRBJ1-1,TRBV10-3,-,12,TGTGCCACCCAAACACGGGACAGTGAAGCTTTCTTT,CATQTRDSEAFF
TRBD1,TRBJ2-7,TRBV5-6,-,15,TGTGCCAGCAGCTCGTCACAGGGGCGCTTACGCGAGCAGTACTTC,CASSSSQGRLREQYF
TRBD2,TRBJ2-7,TRBV5-1,-,15,TGCGCCAGCAGCCAAAGCGGGGGGGCCTACTACGAGCAGTACTTC,CASSQSGGAYYEQYF
-,TRBJ2-1,TRBV5-1,-,13,TGCGCCAGCAGCTCCGACACCTACAATGAGCAGTTCTTC,CASSSDTYNEQFF
TRBD2,TRBJ2-7,TRBV4-2,-,15,TGTGCCAGCAGCCAAGGCCAGCGGGAGCTAGACGAGCAGTACTTC,CASSQGQRELDEQYF
-,TRBJ2-3,TRBV5-4,-,13,TGTGCCAGCAGCTCACAGGGTACAGATACGCAGTATTTT,CASSSQGTDTQYF
-,TRBJ2-7,TRBV29-1,-,12,TGCAGCGTTGAGACTCATACCTACGAGCAGTACTTC,CSVETHTYEQYF
-,TRBJ1-5,TRBV27,few,17,TGTGCCAGCAGTCGAAAGGGCCCTGACCAGGGTAAGCAGCCCCAGCATTTT,CASSRKGPDQGKQPQHF
TRBD2,TRBJ2-5,TRBV18,-,14,TGTGCCAGCTCACCGCCGGGACTAGCGAGAACCTTCGACTTC,CASSPPGLARTFDF
-,TRBJ1-4,TRBV7-9,-,14,TGTGCCAGCAGCTTAGGGGGAGTTAATGAAAAACTGTTTTTT,CASSLGGVNEKLFF
TRBD1,TRBJ2-5,TRBV11-2,-,16,TGTGCCAGCAGCTTCCTCACGACAGGGGGTGGGGAGACCCAGTACTTC,CASSFLTTGGGETQYF
TRBD1,TRBJ2-7,TRBV4-1,-,16,TGCGCCAGCAGCCATCCCCTCGGGACAGGGACCTACGAGCAGTACTTC,CASSHPLGTGTYEQYF
-,TRBJ2-5,TRBV20-1,-,10,TGCAGTGCTAACACAGAGACCCAGTACTTC,CSANTETQYF
-,TRBJ2-2,TRBV5-4,-,17,TGTGCCAGCAGCTTGGGGGGCCAGGGGTTGATAACCGGGGAGCTGTTTTTT,CASSLGGQGLITGELFF
TRBD1,TRBJ2-7,TRBV5-4,-,16,TGTGCCAGCAGCGGCAGAAGTGGGACAGGTCCCTACGAGCAGTACTTC,CASSGRSGTGPYEQYF
-,TRBJ1-3,TRBV29-1,-,14,TGCAGCGTTCAACAACCAAGCTCTGGAAACACCATATATTTT,CSVQQPSSGNTIYF